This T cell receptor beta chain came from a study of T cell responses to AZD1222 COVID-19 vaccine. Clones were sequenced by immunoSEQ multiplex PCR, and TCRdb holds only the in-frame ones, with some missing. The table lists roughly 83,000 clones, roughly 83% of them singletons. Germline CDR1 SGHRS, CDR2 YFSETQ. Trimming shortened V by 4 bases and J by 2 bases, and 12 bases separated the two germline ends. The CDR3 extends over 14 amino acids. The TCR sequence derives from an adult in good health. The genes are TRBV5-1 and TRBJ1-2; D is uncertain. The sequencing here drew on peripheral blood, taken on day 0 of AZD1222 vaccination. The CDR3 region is CASSTVGSNYGYTF. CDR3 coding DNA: TGCGCCAGCAGCACCGTCGGCAGCAACTATGGCTACACCTTC.